These T cell receptor beta chains were read from a single sample in a study of tumor and adjacent non-tumor tissue in lung cancer. TCRdb re-called the multiplex PCR reads with MiXCR, one entry per CDR3 protein. The data contain 70,000 to 90,000 distinct CDR3 sequences, roughly 80% of them singletons. The source material was lung tumor tissue. These receptors originate from a woman in her forties or fifties with non-small cell lung cancer. CDR3s include the opening cysteine and the closing phenylalanine or tryptophan. A D gene is named only where the DNA matches it firmly. Only some rows state a clone size, as once, few, many or a class for expanded clones.

clone size: -; V gene: TRBV11-2; D gene: -; J gene: TRBJ2-1; CDR3 DNA: TGTGCCAACACCCCAGAGGGACGGGGAAGCTCCTACAATGAGCAGTTCTTC; CDR3 protein: CANTPEGRGSSYNEQFF
clone size: -; V gene: TRBV4-1; D gene: -; J gene: TRBJ2-7; CDR3 DNA: TGCGTCAGCAGCCAAGGAACCCATTCCTCCTACGAACAGTACTTC; CDR3 protein: CVSSQGTHSSYEQYF
clone size: -; V gene: TRBV11-2; D gene: -; J gene: TRBJ1-2; CDR3 DNA: TGTGCCAGCACCTTAGCTATGGGGGATGGCCACACCTTC; CDR3 protein: CASTLAMGDGHTF
clone size: -; V gene: TRBV18; D gene: TRBD1; J gene: TRBJ2-2; CDR3 DNA: TGTGTCAGCTCCAGAGGACAGGGGGCGATCTACGGGGAGCTGTTTTTT; CDR3 protein: CVSSRGQGAIYGELFF
clone size: -; V gene: TRBV20-1; D gene: -; J gene: TRBJ2-2; CDR3 DNA: TGCGGTGCTAGAGAGGGTCCCACCGGGGAGCTGTTTTTT; CDR3 protein: CGAREGPTGELFF
clone size: -; V gene: TRBV19; D gene: -; J gene: TRBJ2-7; CDR3 DNA: TGTGCCAGTAGTATTCCCCGGGGCGAGCAGTACTTC; CDR3 protein: CASSIPRGEQYF
clone size: -; V gene: TRBV4-1; D gene: -; J gene: TRBJ1-1; CDR3 DNA: TGCGCCAGCAGCCAAGATCGTTACAGGGAGAGTACTGAAGCTTTCTTT; CDR3 protein: CASSQDRYRESTEAFF
clone size: many; V gene: TRBV2; D gene: TRBD1; J gene: TRBJ1-5; CDR3 DNA: TGTGCCACCTCCGGGACAGGGAGCCTATATAGCAATCAGCCCCAGCATTTT; CDR3 protein: CATSGTGSLYSNQPQHF
clone size: once; V gene: TRBV12-3/TRBV12-4; D gene: -; J gene: TRBJ2-1; CDR3 DNA: TGTGCCAGCAGTCCGCACAGTGACAATGAGCAGTTCTTC; CDR3 protein: CASSPHSDNEQFF
clone size: -; V gene: TRBV6-1; D gene: TRBD1; J gene: TRBJ2-1; CDR3 DNA: TGTGTCAGCAGCGCTCCAGGGGGCGGAGAGATTAATGAGCAGTTCTTC; CDR3 protein: CVSSAPGGGEINEQFF
clone size: -; V gene: TRBV11-2; D gene: -; J gene: TRBJ1-2; CDR3 DNA: TGTGCCAGCAGCTTAGCGCTTACTAACTATGGCTACACCTTC; CDR3 protein: CASSLALTNYGYTF
clone size: -; V gene: TRBV29-1; D gene: TRBD2; J gene: TRBJ2-1; CDR3 DNA: TGCAGCGCCAAGGCTAGCCGGATCTGGGGGGGTGAGCAGTTCTTC; CDR3 protein: CSAKASRIWGGEQFF
clone size: -; V gene: TRBV6-2/TRBV6-3; D gene: -; J gene: TRBJ1-1; CDR3 DNA: TGTGACAGCAGTTGCGCTCTGACTCCGAGAGGGACTGAAGCTTTCTTT; CDR3 protein: CDSSCALTPRGTEAFF
clone size: -; V gene: TRBV11-2; D gene: -; J gene: TRBJ1-5; CDR3 DNA: TGTGCCAGCAGCCTGCGACCCGATCGACCCCAACATTTT; CDR3 protein: CASSLRPDRPQHF
clone size: -; V gene: TRBV20-1; D gene: TRBD1; J gene: TRBJ2-7; CDR3 DNA: TGCAGTGCTAGGGTTTCCGGGACAGGAGCCTACGAGCGGTACTTC; CDR3 protein: CSARVSGTGAYERYF
clone size: -; V gene: TRBV6-5; D gene: -; J gene: TRBJ2-6; CDR3 DNA: TGTGCCAGCAGTTGCTCAAACAGGTTCTCTGGGGCCAACGTCGTGACTTTC; CDR3 protein: CASSCSNRFSGANVVTF
clone size: -; V gene: TRBV24-1; D gene: -; J gene: TRBJ2-1; CDR3 DNA: TGTACCGCCAGTAAGGCCAGCAACAGATCCTACAATGAGCAGTTCTTC; CDR3 protein: CTASKASNRSYNEQFF
clone size: -; V gene: TRBV29-1; D gene: -; J gene: TRBJ2-7; CDR3 DNA: TGCAGTGATGAAGATGACGGGACCCTAACCTACGAGCAGTACTTC; CDR3 protein: CSDEDDGTLTYEQYF
clone size: few; V gene: TRBV4-1; D gene: TRBD2; J gene: TRBJ2-3; CDR3 DNA: TGCGCCAGCAGCCAAGAACCTTCTAGCGGAAGTATAGATACGCAGTATTTT; CDR3 protein: CASSQEPSSGSIDTQYF
clone size: -; V gene: TRBV12-3/TRBV12-4; D gene: -; J gene: TRBJ2-5; CDR3 DNA: TGTGCCAGCAGTTTTTGGGAGAGCGAGTCTCAGTATTTC; CDR3 protein: CASSFWESESQYF
clone size: -; V gene: TRBV20-1; D gene: -; J gene: TRBJ2-2; CDR3 DNA: TGCAGTGCTCCAGACCCAGCAGGTTCCGGGGAGCTGTTTTTT; CDR3 protein: CSAPDPAGSGELFF
clone size: -; V gene: TRBV6-6; D gene: TRBD1; J gene: TRBJ1-4; CDR3 DNA: TGTGCCAGCAGATTACATGCGACAGGGGGTTTTGGTGTAAAACTGTTTTTT; CDR3 protein: CASRLHATGGFGVKLFF
clone size: -; V gene: TRBV11-2; D gene: -; J gene: TRBJ2-7; CDR3 DNA: TGTGCTAGCAGCCCTTGGGCTAGCGCTTCCTACGAGCAGCACTTC; CDR3 protein: CASSPWASASYEQHF
clone size: -; V gene: TRBV20-1; D gene: -; J gene: TRBJ1-3; CDR3 DNA: TGCAGTGCTAGAGTCGCGCGGGGGCTGGAGAGAAACACCATATGTTTT; CDR3 protein: CSARVARGLERNTICF
clone size: -; V gene: TRBV20-1; D gene: -; J gene: TRBJ2-7; CDR3 DNA: TGCAGTGTTGCCCCGGGGAGCAGGAGTGTGTACGAGCAGTACTTC; CDR3 protein: CSVAPGSRSVYEQYF
clone size: -; V gene: TRBV20-1; D gene: TRBD2; J gene: TRBJ2-3; CDR3 DNA: TGCAGTGCTAGAGATCTAGCGGGGAGCATAGTTACGCAGTATTTT; CDR3 protein: CSARDLAGSIVTQYF
clone size: -; V gene: TRBV4-1; D gene: -; J gene: TRBJ1-5; CDR3 DNA: TGTGCCAGCAGTCAAGAGCCGACAAGCAATCAGCCCCAGCATTTT; CDR3 protein: CASSQEPTSNQPQHF
clone size: once; V gene: TRBV5-6; D gene: -; J gene: TRBJ1-1; CDR3 DNA: TGTTCCAGCAGCTTGTGGTTGTCCAGGCGGGAAGCTTTCTTT; CDR3 protein: CSSSLWLSRREAFF
clone size: -; V gene: TRBV6-2/TRBV6-3; D gene: TRBD1; J gene: TRBJ2-1; CDR3 DNA: TGTGCCGGCAACCTACAGGGGAAATACAATGAGCAGTTCTTC; CDR3 protein: CAGNLQGKYNEQFF
clone size: -; V gene: TRBV4-1; D gene: TRBD2; J gene: TRBJ2-7; CDR3 DNA: TGCGCCAGCAGCCAACCCCCGGGGGGAGGGGCCACCTACAAGCAGTACTTC; CDR3 protein: CASSQPPGGGATYKQYF
clone size: once; V gene: TRBV29-1; D gene: -; J gene: TRBJ2-1; CDR3 DNA: TGCAGCGTTGAGGGTGGGAGCAATGAACAGTTCTTC; CDR3 protein: CSVEGGSNEQFF
clone size: -; V gene: TRBV5-4; D gene: -; J gene: TRBJ2-3; CDR3 DNA: TGTGCTAGCAGCCGAACTAGGGGGAGTATAGATACGCAGTATTTT; CDR3 protein: CASSRTRGSIDTQYF
clone size: -; V gene: TRBV6-6; D gene: TRBD2; J gene: TRBJ2-7; CDR3 DNA: TGTGCCAGTAGTTTCTCTCCCCCAAGCGGGAGTACCTACGAGCAGTACTTC; CDR3 protein: CASSFSPPSGSTYEQYF
clone size: medium-sized; V gene: TRBV20-1; D gene: -; J gene: TRBJ1-6; CDR3 DNA: TGCAGTGCCCACAATGGGAACCCTTTCTTCCACTTT; CDR3 protein: CSAHNGNPFFHF
clone size: -; V gene: TRBV11-1; D gene: TRBD1; J gene: TRBJ2-3; CDR3 DNA: TGTACCAGCGGAGGGACAGGGTTGGATACGCAATATTTT; CDR3 protein: CTSGGTGLDTQYF
clone size: -; V gene: TRBV11-2; D gene: TRBD2; J gene: TRBJ2-1; CDR3 DNA: TGTGCCAGCAGCCGGATGATACTAGCGGCGGAGAATGGGCAGCTCTTC; CDR3 protein: CASSRMILAAENGQLF
clone size: -; V gene: TRBV20-1; D gene: TRBD2; J gene: TRBJ2-3; CDR3 DNA: TGCAGTGCTAGCCCAAATAGCGGGGGGAGCACAGATACGCAATATTTT; CDR3 protein: CSASPNSGGSTDTQYF
clone size: -; V gene: TRBV25-1; D gene: -; J gene: TRBJ2-2; CDR3 DNA: TGTGCCAGCAGTCCCAGACACGGGGAGCTGTTTTTT; CDR3 protein: CASSPRHGELFF
clone size: -; V gene: TRBV29-1; D gene: -; J gene: TRBJ2-1; CDR3 DNA: TGTAGCGCTACCAATAGCGAAGGTTACAATGAGCAGATCTTC; CDR3 protein: CSATNSEGYNEQIF
clone size: -; V gene: TRBV4-3; D gene: -; J gene: TRBJ2-6; CDR3 DNA: TGCGCCAGCAGCCAAGATCCAGTCTCTGTGGCCAACGTCCTGACTTTC; CDR3 protein: CASSQDPVSVANVLTF
clone size: -; V gene: TRBV6-5; D gene: -; J gene: TRBJ1-1; CDR3 DNA: TGTGCCAGCAGCACAGACGAAATGAACACTGAAGCCTTCTTT; CDR3 protein: CASSTDEMNTEAFF